The 3 T cell receptor beta chains presented below share a single source sample, sequenced in a study of spatial heterogeneity in lung cancer. Stated time point: sample taken at primary tumor resection. Unsorted samples of tumor, nontumor lung or frozen PBMC had their whole RNA sequenced. TCRdb re-called the 5' RACE reads through MiXCR, storing one row per CDR3 protein. The sample lists around 48,000 distinct CDR3 sequences; approximately 5.7% were seen once. This sample comprised PBMCs, obtained at surgery. These receptors came from a male donor with early-stage non-small cell lung cancer.

This clonotype occurred many times. The rearrangement links TRBV7-2 to TRBJ2-1; D unclear. The CDR3 runs to 14 residues. In germline, CDR1 is SGHTA, CDR2 FQGNSA. V lost 5 bases and J 8 bases, leaving 16 bases between the germline ends. CDR3 sequence reads: CASSRSGVGDEQFF. Here the CDR3 DNA reads TGTGCCAGCAGCCGTTCTGGTGTAGGCGATGAGCAGTTCTTC.

This chain joins TRBV6-1 and TRBJ2-7; 7 bases are a match to TRBD2. The germline gives CDR1 MNHNS, CDR2 SASEGT. After removal of 5 bases from V and 2 bases from J, the junction contained 6 bases not matched to a gene. This CDR3 is built from 14 residues. The chain's CDR3 is CASSRLAETYEQYF. The DNA for the CDR3 is TGTGCCAGCAGTAGACTAGCAGAGACCTACGAGCAGTACTTC.

This clonotype was counted ten times or more. The rearrangement uses TRBV24-1 and TRBJ1-5, with unresolved D. V was clipped by 9 bases and J by 5 bases, with 7 bases between them. Per the germline V gene, CDR1 is KGHDR and CDR2 is SFDVKD. The CDR3 has 11 amino acids. CDR3 amino acids: CATSIHQPQHF. DNA for the CDR3: TGTGCCACCTCAATTCATCAGCCCCAGCATTTT.